This record covers a single T cell receptor (beta chain). Its specificity is not known. This specimen belongs to a study of Ad26.COV2.S vaccination and SARS-CoV-2 variants. Study observations and caveats: Substantial breadth in spike-specific CD8+ and CD4+ T cell responses was reportedly seen after vaccination. It was vaccine recipients, not placebo recipients, who had the higher spike-specific TCR breadth. Recipients of vaccine and of placebo showed similar breadth of their non-spike TCR repertoires.

Profiled with immunoSEQ multiplex PCR; TCRdb holds only in-frame clones, not every one. The sample contains about 140,000 clones, roughly 88% of which appear only once. V gave up 2 bases and J gave up 6 bases; unmatched junction bases: 5. Germline V CDR1 and CDR2: KGHDR, SFDVKD. The CDR3 loop spans 14 amino acids. This TCR came from a human donor who had recovered from COVID-19. Sequenced here: peripheral blood, sampled after recovery from COVID-19. V and J are TRBV24-1 and TRBJ1-2; TRBD1 aligns across 7 bases. CDR3 loop: CATSDSNRGDGYTF. CDR3 DNA: TGTGCCACCAGTGATTCAAACAGGGGAGATGGCTACACCTTC.